Following are 3 T cell receptor beta chains from one sample sequenced in a study of human T cells and chemical hapten exposure. Individual cDNA molecules received unique molecular identifiers in the library. MiXCR, run by TCRdb on the reads, gives a single entry per CDR3 protein. Of about 120,000 distinct CDR3 sequences listed, 6.5% to 10% are singletons. Total RNA came from unfractionated whole blood. The sample consisted of whole blood. The source of these receptors is a human donor in good health. Some clones in this sample may be carry-over from other donors' samples.

V gene TRBV12-3 or TRBV12-4 combines with J gene TRBJ1-4; D not certain. This CDR3 spans 15 amino acids. The V end lost 7 bases, the J end lost 0 bases, and 12 bases lay between the germline ends. CDR3 in amino acids: CASTTDWPTNEKLFF. As DNA, the CDR3 is TGTGCCAGCACTACGGACTGGCCAACTAATGAAAAACTGTTTTTT.

This clonotype occurred a few times. V gene TRBV6-1 combines with J gene TRBJ1-1, with D possibly being TRBD1 (6 bases). This CDR3 has 14 residues. V lost 6 bases and J lost 6, with 17 bases in between. Germline-derived CDR1 and CDR2 are MNHNS and SASEGT. The chain's CDR3 is CASSRTGQLAEAFF. CDR3 in DNA: TGTGCCAGCAGCCGTACAGGGCAACTAGCTGAAGCTTTCTTT.

Remarks on this clonotype: One base away lies a much larger clone, so this may be a sequencing read error. V usage is TRBV9 and J usage is TRBJ2-4; TRBD1 matches at 7 bases. The CDR3 is 16 residues long. Germline V lookup: CDR1 SGDLS, CDR2 YYNGEE. As DNA, the CDR3 is TGTGCCAGCAGCCCCGGGACAGCTATAGCCAAAACCATTCAGTACTTC. This gives the protein CASSPGTAIAKTIQYF.